This entry features one T cell receptor (beta chain) sequence. The clone's antigen remains unknown. Base qualities are not at hand, and no much larger clone is one base apart. This sample stems from a study of cytomegalovirus exposure and HLA in healthy donors (dated 2017 in TCRdb). Concerning the study at large: An earlier analysis of 550 to 700 of the donors reported approximately 290 Gb of sequence data and 120 million or so unique TCR beta sequences from about 179 million T cells. An earlier analysis of 587 of the donors used high-throughput TCR beta sequencing to judge whether each TCR beta V gene segment behaved as functional or pseudogenic. A later genetic analysis used genome-wide SNP genotypes for about 65% of the roughly 700 donors, treating that subset as a discovery cohort. A separate validation cohort of over 95 different subjects was used in addition to the roughly 700-subject first cohort. Using immunosequencing, the study profiled T cell repertoires from 666 subjects and related those repertoires to cytomegalovirus serostatus. Of the roughly 390 genotyped donors, 65% to 90% were placed in the genetic ancestry cluster associated with self-reported Caucasian donors. Five DR-DQ haplotypes were treated as single units for association and clustering because of strong linkage in the cohort. Every repertoire in the discovery cohort had been generated on one and the same sequencing platform. An early release covering 550 to 650 HLA-typed donors comprised roughly 300 gigabases of sequencing data and roughly 85 million unique TCR sequences. The study was designed to test whether signatures of past pathogen exposure could be identified by cataloging public T cell receptors. HLA typing covered class I and class II loci at four-digit resolution. Across some 400 genotyped donors of the cohort, an average of approximately 220,000 unique TCR beta nucleotide sequences per donor were sequenced, and approximately 19% of those sequences were non-productive. Rather than using new phenotypic data, the later analysis identified candidate immune exposures from TCR beta sequences and from how often those sequences occurred across donors. Donor age, sex, ethnicity and CMV serostatus were compiled alongside the repertoire data. To predict cytomegalovirus infection status, the study combined high-throughput TCR immunosequencing, statistical association of individual TCRs with disease status, and machine learning. Typing coverage differed by locus: A, B, C, DRB1 and DQB1 were typed in roughly 620-640 donors, DQA1 in 522, DPA1 in 600 to 610, and DPB1 in approximately 450. A later analysis re-analyzed previously published TCR beta repertoires from approximately 700 donors and added high-resolution HLA genotyping to study TCR occurrence patterns.

General study outcomes and caveats: V-gene and J-gene trimming of TCR beta chains was associated with a missense DCLRE1C variant in a later genetic analysis, and the association was replicated in an independent cohort. In the study, around 150 TCR beta chains were listed as associated with cytomegalovirus. Specific HLA alleles were associated with 15,000 to 20,000 TCR beta sequences at a false discovery rate of 0.05 in a later analysis. When HLA alleles, especially DR and DQ, strongly co-occurred, attributing TCR associations to individual alleles was difficult. Cytomegalovirus status was reported to be diagnosed by the classifier with high specificity and sensitivity in both the original and validation cohorts. A later analysis found that TCR association rates varied across HLA loci, with DRB1 alleles showing the most associated TCRs and HLA-C alleles the fewest. Linkage disequilibrium might explain the correlated functional status among segregating V segments, but an unknown experimental factor could not be ruled out. A later analysis found that most CMV-associated TCR beta chains appeared HLA-restricted, with HLA associations seemingly driven largely by CMV exposure. It was suggested by the authors that the approach could potentially be generalized to other disease states and immunological phenotypes. A later genetic analysis reported fewer N-insertions in productive TCRs among donors in an Asian-associated ancestry cluster than the roughly 700-donor mean. Some IMGT-functional V segments, including TRBV6-2 and TRBV6-3, could not be told apart with the 87-base-pair reads, so those segments were excluded. Several of the top co-occurrence clusters appeared to be linked to parvovirus B19, influenza, CMV and Epstein-Barr virus, according to a later analysis. The cohort was sequenced for TCR beta chains only, and without alpha or paired-chain data the features that could be detected were limited. Because HLA typing was missing for some donors at each locus, association tests included only the typed subset. A further reported finding was that TCR beta sequences accurately predicted the HLA-A and HLA-B alleles for most subjects in the first cohort. A few of the identified cytomegalovirus-associated TCR beta chains were confirmed in vitro to be specific for cytomegalovirus antigens. Sequencing depth was assumed to be roughly uniform across donors in the presence/absence analyses, though that assumption may not hold. In an earlier analysis of approximately 590 of the donors, most TCR beta V segments appeared in productive rearrangements about 87% or about 30% of the time, broadly matching IMGT annotations. Immune exposure information for the cohort was limited to CMV serostatus. Most TCR sequences were seen in very few donors, while some public TCRs were found in many individuals. Because counts were too low, 15 to 20 rarely observed V segments, including chromosome 9 orphons, were excluded from the earlier analysis of several hundred of the donors. A later analysis found that HLA-associated TCR beta chains were more clonally expanded and had lower generation probabilities than equally common non-associated chains. The sequencing pipeline was judged likely to have produced a cluster of highly shared sequence variants as a technical artifact.

CDR1 and CDR2, per the germline V gene (reference sequence), are LNHDA and SQIVND. V is reduced by 3 bases and J by 0 bases, leaving a spacing of 14 bases between them. The cysteine opens and the phenylalanine closes a CDR3 of 17 amino acids. The retained sequence is limited to the CDR3, 51 bases, with the frame set at the first base. Libraries were made using the immunoSEQ multiplex PCR assay. For the multiplex PCR, a mixture combining 60 forward primers for TCR Vbeta segments and 13 reverse primers for TCR Jbeta segments was used. Amplification of the CDR3 region of rearranged TCR beta genes was performed with a multiplex PCR assay on genomic DNA. The Illumina HiSeq System was used to sequence the amplified TCR beta libraries as 87-base-pair reads. On the study's bioinformatics: A later analysis counted some 80 million unique TCR beta chains across the 700 or so repertoires, and about 10 million of these chains were shared by at least two donors. Raw reads were error-corrected and collapsed into unique sequences by a nearest-neighbor algorithm in which closely related sequences were merged to remove PCR and sequencing errors. Alignment of CDR3 sequences to IMGT reference sequences was used to assign V, D and J gene segments. For a sequence to be retained, a match of at least six nucleotides to both a V gene segment and a J gene segment was required. Rearrangements were called productive when the CDR3 lacked stop codons and stayed in frame with V and J; all others were non-productive. CDR3 was defined by IMGT convention, running from the second conserved V-encoded cysteine to the conserved J-encoded phenylalanine. Sequences without an unambiguous match to a single V gene segment were excluded from the earlier analysis of approximately 600 of the donors. In an earlier analysis of 587 of the donors, V segments were called functional above 56.7% productive rearrangements and were called segregating when the between-donor standard deviation exceeded 5%. A statistical classification framework was built to diagnose cytomegalovirus status from the catalog of TCR beta chain sequences. A later analysis assigned V and J genes by comparing TCR nucleotide sequences with IMGT/GENE-DB human TR gene sequences. Using the TCRdist pipeline, a later analysis assigned CDR3 sequences along with most-parsimonious VDJ recombination scenarios. In a later analysis, each TCR beta chain was defined by its CDR3 amino acid sequence together with its V-gene family, and reads lacking a unique V-gene family were excluded. A later analysis removed 600 or so highly shared, low-generation-probability nucleotide sequences to deal with suspected cross-contamination and a sequencing artifact. In a later analysis, a clonal expansion index was calculated for each public chain from normalized within-repertoire ranks of inferred template counts. In a later analysis, generation probabilities were computed with a VDJ recombination model fitted to out-of-frame rearrangements, and the resulting probabilities were checked against IGoR. Hypergeometric tests were used in a later analysis to score TCR-TCR, TCR-HLA and TCR-CMV co-occurrence, with a repertoire-size bias correction applied to the TCR pairs. False discovery rates were estimated in a later analysis by permuting HLA or CMV assignments 20 times. A later analysis grouped co-occurring TCRs with DBSCAN, adding TCRdist sequence similarity when clustering within HLA-allele-positive subsets. Co-occurrence clustering excluded repertoires with fewer than 30,000 or more than 120,000 public chains, plus five with anomalous nucleotide sharing. Sourced from immuneACCESS, this table was stored by TCRdb with only in-frame sequences that have V and J called. A share of the clones is absent; for the studies checked, an unresolved V gene accounts for under half, and the remainder has no known explanation. D and trimming were read from the DNA, whereas the V and J calls and clone size are those reported in that table. This sample gives approximately 91,000 clones in total; more than 55% of them show up just once. The ten largest clones add up to 2% to 2.5% of the sample.

The cohort consisted of 600 or so healthy bone marrow donors. All cohort members were sampled while nominally healthy, although unrecorded immune exposures were likely present. Of the approximately 610 cohort members, roughly 300 had positive CMV serostatus and fewer than 400 had negative CMV serostatus, and CMV serostatus was not recorded for the donor. Each donor provided a peripheral blood sample, and peripheral blood mononuclear cells were used for TCR beta sequencing. Genomic DNA extraction from the blood cell samples was performed with the Qiagen DNeasy Blood Extraction Kit. The sequence was obtained from a human donor in good health. The specimen sequenced was PBMCs. The sequence is built from TRBV19 and TRBJ2-2; a weak D assignment points to TRBD1 (5 bases agree). The DNA sequence is TGTGCCAGTAGTATCCTGCTGGGGCCTGCGAACACCGGGGAGCTGTTTTTT. This encodes CASSILLGPANTGELFF.